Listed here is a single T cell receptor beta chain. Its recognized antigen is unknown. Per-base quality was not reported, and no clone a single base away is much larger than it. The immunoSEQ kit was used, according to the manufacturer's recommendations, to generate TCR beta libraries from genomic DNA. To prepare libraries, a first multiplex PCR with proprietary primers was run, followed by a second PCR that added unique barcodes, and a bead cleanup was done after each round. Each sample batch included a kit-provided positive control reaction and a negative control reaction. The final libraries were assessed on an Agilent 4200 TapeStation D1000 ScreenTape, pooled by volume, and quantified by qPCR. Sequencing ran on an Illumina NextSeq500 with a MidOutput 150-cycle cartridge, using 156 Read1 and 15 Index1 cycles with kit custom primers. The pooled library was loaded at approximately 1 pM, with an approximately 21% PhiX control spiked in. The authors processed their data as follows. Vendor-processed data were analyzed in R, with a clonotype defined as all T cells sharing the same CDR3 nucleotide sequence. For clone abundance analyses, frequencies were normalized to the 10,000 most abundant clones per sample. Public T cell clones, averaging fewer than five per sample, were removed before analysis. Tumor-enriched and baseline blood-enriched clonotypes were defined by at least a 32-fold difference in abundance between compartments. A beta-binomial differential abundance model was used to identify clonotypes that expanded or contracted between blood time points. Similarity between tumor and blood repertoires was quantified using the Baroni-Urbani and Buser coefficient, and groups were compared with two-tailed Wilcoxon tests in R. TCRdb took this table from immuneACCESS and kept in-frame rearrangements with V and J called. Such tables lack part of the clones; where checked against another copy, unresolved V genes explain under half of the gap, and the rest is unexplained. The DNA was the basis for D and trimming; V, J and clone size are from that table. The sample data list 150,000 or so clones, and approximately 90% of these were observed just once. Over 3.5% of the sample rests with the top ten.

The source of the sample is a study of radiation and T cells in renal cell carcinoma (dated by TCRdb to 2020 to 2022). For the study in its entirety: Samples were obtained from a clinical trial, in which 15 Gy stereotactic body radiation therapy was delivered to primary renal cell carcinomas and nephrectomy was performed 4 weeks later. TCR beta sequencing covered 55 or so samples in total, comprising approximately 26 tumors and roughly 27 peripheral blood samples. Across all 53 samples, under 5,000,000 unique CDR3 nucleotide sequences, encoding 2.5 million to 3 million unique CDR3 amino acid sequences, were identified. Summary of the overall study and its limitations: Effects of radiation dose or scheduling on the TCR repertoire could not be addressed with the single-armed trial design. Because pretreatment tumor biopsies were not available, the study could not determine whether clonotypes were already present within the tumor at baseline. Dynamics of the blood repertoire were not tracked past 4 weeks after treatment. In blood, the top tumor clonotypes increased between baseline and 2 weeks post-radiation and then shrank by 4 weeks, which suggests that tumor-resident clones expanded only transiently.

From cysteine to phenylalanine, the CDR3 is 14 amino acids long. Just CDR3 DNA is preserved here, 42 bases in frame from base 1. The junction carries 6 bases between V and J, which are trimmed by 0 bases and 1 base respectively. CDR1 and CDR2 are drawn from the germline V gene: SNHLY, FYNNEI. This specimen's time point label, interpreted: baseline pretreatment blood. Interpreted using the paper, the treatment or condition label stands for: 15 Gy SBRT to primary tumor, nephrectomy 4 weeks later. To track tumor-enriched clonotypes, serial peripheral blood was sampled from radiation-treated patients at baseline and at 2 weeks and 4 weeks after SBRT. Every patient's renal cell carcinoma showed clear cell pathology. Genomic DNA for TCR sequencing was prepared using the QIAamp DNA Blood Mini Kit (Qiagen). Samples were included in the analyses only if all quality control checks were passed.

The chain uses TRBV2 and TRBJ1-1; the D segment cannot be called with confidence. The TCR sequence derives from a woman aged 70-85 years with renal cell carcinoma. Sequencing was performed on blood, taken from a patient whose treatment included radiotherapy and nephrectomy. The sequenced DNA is TGTGCCAGCAGTGAAGCGTGGACGAACACTGAAGCTTTCTTT. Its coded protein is CASSEAWTNTEAFF. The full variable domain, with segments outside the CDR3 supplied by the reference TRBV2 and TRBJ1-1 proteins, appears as EPEVTQTPSHQVTQMGQEVILRCVPISNHLYFYWYRQILGQKVEFLVSFYNNEISEKSEIFDDQFSVERPDGSNFTLKIRSTKLEDSAMYFCASSEAWTNTEAFFGQGTRLTVV.